The following is a TCR beta chain sequence with its context. Its antigen is currently unknown. One end of the junction does not line up with germline, which may come from a read error. Germline values: CDR1 DFQATT, CDR2 SNEGSKA (reference sequence). This CDR3 is built from 15 residues. Next came a second PCR, run for about 7 to 12 cycles, which used a sample-barcoded 5' primer along with a J-beta primer mix. TCRdb itself ran the 5' RACE reads through MiXCR, one entry per CDR3 protein. The sample has about 1.8 million distinct CDR3 sequences; 49% are singletons. This entry comes from a study of blood T cells in healthy people across ages. Study-wide results and limits: Investigators viewed diversity estimates from one million T cells as underestimates, the study reported.

The source material was blood. The gene calls are TRBV20-1 and TRBJ1-1; D ambiguous. The TCR was taken from a woman between 40 and 55 years old in good health. CDR3 coding DNA: TGCAGTGCTAGCCCGTCCGGACGGCTGAACACTGAAGATTTCTTT. Protein sequence: CSASPSGRLNTEDFF.